This TCR beta chain was identified during a study of PD-1 blockade in classical Hodgkin lymphoma. Whole-study results and caveats: Whatever underlies the repertoire differences (possibly disease activity or prior therapy) remains undefined.

The table came from immunoSEQ multiplex PCR; TCRdb's copy has only in-frame clones and leaves some out. This table holds around 17,000 clones, around four fifths found once. The ends were cut back, 0 bases at V and 3 bases at J, with 18 bases in the middle. Looked up from germline, CDR1 is MGHRA and CDR2 is YSYEKL. This CDR3 has 18 residues. Relapses following autologous stem cell transplantation were seen in all patients, with brentuximab vedotin exposure varying. Magnetic negative selection was used to purify CD4+ T cells from thawed PBMCs. On this clone itself: Antigen: not known.

The source is a human donor with classical Hodgkin lymphoma. This chain links TRBV4-1 with TRBJ1-5; no definite D call. Specimen: CD4+ T cells from blood, collected at baseline. The CDR3 DNA reads TGCGCCAGCAGCCAAGATTGGAAAGGCGCCCCCTTCAATCAGCCCCAGCATTTT. The encoded protein is CASSQDWKGAPFNQPQHF.